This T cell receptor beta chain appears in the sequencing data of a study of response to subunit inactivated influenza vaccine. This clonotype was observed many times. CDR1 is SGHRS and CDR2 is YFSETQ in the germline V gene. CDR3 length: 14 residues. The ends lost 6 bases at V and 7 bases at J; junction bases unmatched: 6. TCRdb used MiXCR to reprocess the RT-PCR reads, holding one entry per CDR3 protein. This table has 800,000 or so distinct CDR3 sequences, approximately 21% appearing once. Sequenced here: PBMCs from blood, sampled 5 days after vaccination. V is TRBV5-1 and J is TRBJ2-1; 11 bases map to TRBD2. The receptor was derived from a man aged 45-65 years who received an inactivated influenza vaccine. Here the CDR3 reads CASKASSGRNEQFF. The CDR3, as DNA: TGCGCCAGCAAGGCGTCTAGCGGGAGGAATGAGCAGTTCTTC.